The 29 T cell receptor beta chains given below trace back to one sample, sequenced in a study of T cells after yellow fever vaccination. TCRdb analysed the 5' RACE reads with MiXCR anew, one entry per CDR3 protein. The sample contains about 400,000 distinct CDR3 sequences, roughly 6.2% of which appear only once. This specimen consisted of PBMCs, obtained 5 days after the yellow fever booster vaccination. The receptors were sampled from a man aged 30-40 years who received the YFV17D yellow fever vaccine.

This clonotype was detected many times. This chain connects TRBV18 to TRBJ2-2, with D perhaps matching TRBD2 (6 bases). The V and J ends lost 1 base and 4 bases respectively, with 16 bases between them. The CDR3 runs 17 residues. CDR1 is KGHSH and CDR2 is LQKENI in the germline V gene. The CDR3 protein is CASSPQLGPGVTGELFF. The CDR3 DNA reads TGTGCCAGCTCACCACAGCTCGGACCGGGGGTCACCGGGGAGCTGTTTTTT.

This clonotype came up many times. The chain couples TRBV20-1 to TRBJ2-5; D uncertain. Germline assignment: CDR1 DFQATT and CDR2 SNEGSKA (reference sequence). The CDR3 is 11 residues long. Trimming left V 4 bases short and J 2 bases short, with 5 bases between. CDR3 region: CSAMWQETQYF. CDR3 sequence (DNA): TGCAGTGCTATGTGGCAAGAGACCCAGTACTTC.

This clonotype was counted at least ten times. This rearrangement joins TRBV6-2 or TRBV6-3 to TRBJ2-5; tentative D call: TRBD1 (6 bases). Trimming stripped 7 bases from V and 4 bases from J, with 16 bases between. CDR1 and CDR2 from the germline V gene are MNHEY and SVGEGT. The CDR3 extends over 14 amino acids. As DNA, the CDR3 is TGTGCCAGCACCGGGACATACGCCCGAGAGACCCAGTACTTC. Translation gives CASTGTYARETQYF.

This clonotype was counted at least ten times. This rearrangement joins TRBV29-1 to TRBJ2-5; TRBD1 might be the D (5 bases). V was shortened by 5 bases and J by 5 bases, with 12 bases between the two germline ends. This CDR3 region has 12 residues. CDR1 and CDR2 (germline): SQVTM, ANQGSEA. The CDR3 loop is CSVYRGGETQYF. Here the CDR3 DNA reads TGCAGCGTTTATAGGGGCGGTGAGACCCAGTACTTC.

This clonotype was picked up a small number of times. The chain is built from TRBV30 and TRBJ2-5; 7 nucleotides align to TRBD2. CDR3 length equals 15 residues. The V segment lost 5 bases and the J segment 5 bases; nucleotides outside the gene matches: 14. CDR1 GTSNPN and CDR2 SVGIG come from the germline V gene (reference sequence). The CDR3 nucleotides are TGTGCCTGGGCTTCTTCTATCGGGGGGAGGGAGACCCAGTACTTC. Translated, it gives CAWASSIGGRETQYF.

This clonotype was observed a few times. The rearrangement links TRBV6-6 to TRBJ2-1; D is unclear. V gave up 2 bases and J gave up 5 bases, with 7 bases separating them. This CDR3 has 13 amino acids. The germline V gene has CDR1 MNHNY and CDR2 SVGAGI (reference sequence). The chain's CDR3 is CASSYDGHNEQFF. As DNA, the CDR3 is TGTGCCAGCAGTTACGACGGACACAATGAGCAGTTCTTC.

V gene TRBV19 combines with J gene TRBJ2-7; D remains ambiguous. V was trimmed by 5 bases and J by 3 bases, leaving 17 bases between them. CDR1 is LNHDA, CDR2 SQIVND, per germline (reference sequence). There are 15 residues in the CDR3. In DNA, the CDR3 is TGTGCCAGTAGTCCTCTTGTCAGCGAGAGCTACGAGCAGTACTTC. This codes for CASSPLVSESYEQYF.

Ten or more counts support this clonotype. CDR3: CASSPPHSGADTQYF. CDR3 DNA sequence: TGTGCCAGCTCACCCCCCCACTCGGGGGCTGATACGCAGTATTTT. The chain links TRBV18 to TRBJ2-3; D is perhaps TRBD1 or TRBD2 (6 bases each). Deletions cut 3 bases from V and 6 bases from J, with 16 bases between. Germline V gives CDR1 KGHSH, CDR2 LQKENI. There are 15 residues in the CDR3. The whole variable domain, remainder taken from reference TRBV18 and TRBJ2-3, is NAGVMQNPRHLVRRRGQEARLRCSPMKGHSHVYWYRQLPEEGLKFMVYLQKENIIDESGMPKERFSAEFPKEGPSILRIQQVVRGDSAAYFCASSPPHSGADTQYFGPGTRLTVL.

This clonotype was seen at least ten times. The chain is built from TRBV27 and TRBJ2-1; D not resolved. Germline CDR1 MNHEY, CDR2 SMNVEV (reference sequence). V shed 7 bases and J shed 1 base, with 14 bases lying between them. There are 15 residues in the CDR3. The CDR3 protein is CASKPSVASYNEQFF. The DNA of the CDR3 is TGTGCCAGCAAGCCTAGTGTGGCGTCCTACAATGAGCAGTTCTTC.

This clonotype was found a few times. The genes are TRBV7-2 and TRBJ2-1, with TRBD1 matching over 9 bases. This CDR3 contains 16 residues. V trimming: 4 bases; J trimming: 6 bases; junction bases outside the gene matches: 10. Germline CDR1 is SGHTA and CDR2 is FQGNSA. The CDR3 loop is CASSSTGTGFINEQFF. The DNA of the CDR3 is TGTGCCAGCAGCTCCACCGGGACAGGGTTCATCAATGAGCAGTTCTTC.

The table lists this clonotype with a few counts. V and J are TRBV5-6 and TRBJ2-7; D uncertain. The germline gives CDR1 SGHDT, CDR2 YYEEEE. V lost 2 bases and J 5 bases, leaving 8 bases between the germline ends. The CDR3 runs 12 residues. Here the CDR3 DNA reads TGTGCCAGCAGCTTTAGTAGGGACGAGCAGTACTTC. Translated, it gives CASSFSRDEQYF.

This clonotype was picked up a small number of times. Here the CDR3 reads CASSQPTGKAFF. In nucleotides, the CDR3 is TGCGCCAGCAGCCAACCGACAGGGAAAGCTTTCTTT. The rearrangement joins TRBV4-3 to TRBJ1-1; 7 positions match TRBD1. The CDR3 totals 12 residues. The J segment lost 9 bases and the V segment lost 2 bases, leaving 3 bases of the junction unmatched. CDR1 and CDR2 (germline): LGHNA, YSLEER.

This clonotype was recorded many times. The rearrangement links TRBV5-1 to TRBJ2-1; the match to TRBD2 covers 9 bases. Per germline, CDR1 SGHRS and CDR2 YFSETQ. Unmatched junction bases numbered 3, after V lost 1 base and J lost 4 bases. This CDR3 region has 15 residues. The CDR3 sequence is CASSLMAGGYNEQFF. CDR3 coding DNA: TGCGCCAGCAGCTTGATGGCGGGAGGGTACAATGAGCAGTTCTTC.

This clonotype was counted many times. The rearrangement uses TRBV5-1 and TRBJ1-6; D gene uncertain. The CDR3 is 14 amino acids. Per the germline V gene, CDR1 is SGHRS and CDR2 is YFSETQ. V dropped 3 bases and J dropped 7 bases, with 11 bases sitting between them. CDR3 sequence reads: CASSSPEPNSPLHF. The CDR3 bases are TGCGCCAGCAGCTCGCCAGAGCCGAATTCACCCCTCCACTTT. Together with reference TRBV5-1 and TRBJ1-6, the CDR3 gives the full variable domain: KAGVTQTPRYLIKTRGQQVTLSCSPISGHRSVSWYQQTPGQGLQFLFEYFSETQRNKGNFPGRFSGRQFSNSRSEMNVSTLELGDSALYLCASSSPEPNSPLHFGNGTRLTVT.

The chain recombines TRBV9 with TRBJ2-1; 10 bases are shared with TRBD2. Germline loops: CDR1 SGDLS, CDR2 YYNGEE. V lost 0 bases and J lost 9; bases outside the gene matches: 9. The CDR3 totals 16 residues. CDR3 region: CASSVEIAGGRGEQFF. The CDR3 nucleotides read TGTGCCAGCAGCGTAGAAATAGCGGGAGGTCGCGGTGAGCAGTTCTTC.

This clonotype was observed at least ten times. This rearrangement joins TRBV20-1 to TRBJ2-1, with 7 bases aligning to TRBD2. Germline CDR1 DFQATT, CDR2 SNEGSKA (reference sequence). J was trimmed by 8 bases and V by 6 bases; bases with no gene match: 16. The CDR3 length is 15 residues. CDR3 nucleotide sequence: TGCAGTGCGAGGGACGGGGCGGGAGACGAGCATGAGCAGTTCTTC. It specifies CSARDGAGDEHEQFF.

This chain connects TRBV7-2 to TRBJ2-2; D ambiguous. Germline CDR1 is SGHTA and CDR2 is FQGNSA. V lost 7 bases and J 3 bases, leaving 12 bases between the germline ends. This CDR3 is built from 14 residues. The CDR3 nucleotides read TGTGCCAGCACCCTACGGGTTCACACCGGGGAGCTGTTTTTT. Translating it yields CASTLRVHTGELFF.

The rearrangement links TRBV20-1 to TRBJ2-7; 12 bases fit TRBD2. This CDR3 contains 16 residues. With 2 bases clipped from V and 0 bases from J, the junction kept 5 bases outside the gene matches. The V gene's germline CDR1 is DFQATT and CDR2 SNEGSKA (reference sequence). The DNA of the CDR3 is TGCAGTGCTAGATCTAGCGGGAGGGTGGGCTCCTACGAGCAGTACTTC. It encodes CSARSSGRVGSYEQYF.

The chain couples TRBV6-5 to TRBJ2-7; D perhaps matches TRBD2 (5 bases). CDR3 length: 14 amino acids. The germline V and J ends were trimmed by 2 bases and 9 bases, with 17 bases remaining between them. Germline values: CDR1 MNHEY, CDR2 SVGAGI. The CDR3 sequence is CASSYTYTRLLQYF. The CDR3 DNA reads TGTGCCAGCAGTTACACCTATACTAGGCTCTTGCAGTACTTC.

This chain uses TRBV2 with TRBJ2-1; 12 nucleotides match TRBD2. The CDR3 contains 19 residues. Trimming at V came to 4 bases and at J to 2 bases, leaving 12 bases not matched to a gene. CDR1 is SNHLY and CDR2 is FYNNEI in the germline V gene. Here the CDR3 reads CASSARLAGEIGAYNEQFF. The CDR3 DNA is TGTGCCAGCAGTGCTAGACTAGCGGGAGAGATAGGGGCCTACAATGAGCAGTTCTTC.

The gene calls are TRBV6-2 or TRBV6-3 and TRBJ2-7; the D call may be TRBD1 or TRBD2 (6 bases each). Germline V lookup: CDR1 MNHEY, CDR2 SVGEGT. The CDR3 sequence is 15 residues long. The V end was cut by 5 bases, the J end by 4 bases, with 18 bases between. CDR3 nucleotide sequence: TGTGCCAGCAGTACTACATGGGGGGCAACTTACGAGCAGTACTTC. Its translation is CASSTTWGATYEQYF.

This clonotype has a handful of counts. J is TRBJ2-5 and V is TRBV20-1, with TRBD2 matching over 7 bases. Trimming cost V 4 bases and J 9 bases; bases outside gene matches: 8. The germline CDR1 and CDR2 sequences are DFQATT and SNEGSKA (reference sequence). This CDR3 contains 12 residues. CDR3 bases: TGCAGTGCTAAAGAGACTAGCAGGGCCCAGTACTTC. This codes for CSAKETSRAQYF.

To note about this clonotype: This could be a read error, since a much larger clone is one nucleotide away. The rearrangement joins TRBV7-3 to TRBJ2-1; the match to TRBD2 covers 8 bases. In germline, CDR1 is SGHTA, CDR2 FQGTGA. V lost 5 bases, J lost 6 bases, and 9 bases stayed unmatched. CDR3 length: 15 amino acids. CDR3 in amino acids: CASSLIAGRGNEQFF. The CDR3 DNA follows: TGTGCCAGCAGCCTCATAGCGGGGCGGGGCAATGAGCAGTTCTTC.

The V gene is TRBV28, the J gene TRBJ2-1; 7 bases map to TRBD2. Losses at the gene ends were 6 bases for V and 0 bases for J; bases not matched to a gene: 5. The germline V gene encodes CDR1 MDHEN and CDR2 SYDVKM. The CDR3 has 15 amino acids. DNA for the CDR3: TGTGCCAGCAGCACAAGCGGGAACTCCTACAATGAGCAGTTCTTC. Translating gives CASSTSGNSYNEQFF.

V is TRBV28 and J is TRBJ2-3; a possible D gene is TRBD2 (7 bases). Germline CDR1 MDHEN, CDR2 SYDVKM. The V end was cut by 6 bases, the J end by 1 base, with 8 bases between. The CDR3 is made up of 13 amino acids. The CDR3 loop reads CASRRGRTDTQYF. In DNA form, the CDR3 reads TGTGCCAGCAGGCGGGGGCGCACAGATACGCAGTATTTT.

This clonotype was detected ten times or more. The CDR3: CASRFRGRETQYF. The CDR3 DNA is TGCGCCAGCAGGTTCAGGGGGCGTGAGACCCAGTACTTC. The chain has TRBV10-2 and TRBJ2-5; 8 nucleotides match TRBD1. Germline CDR1 is WSHSY and CDR2 is SAAADI. The length of the CDR3 is 13 residues. J gave up 5 bases and V 6 bases, and 5 bases lay outside the gene matches.

This clonotype was recorded a few times. This chain joins TRBV11-2 and TRBJ2-1; a weak D match, TRBD1 (5 bases). V dropped 1 base and J dropped 0 bases, with 13 bases sitting between them. This CDR3 is built from 17 residues. Germline lookup yields CDR1 SGHAT and CDR2 FQNNGV. CDR3 amino acids: CASSLVRGSSSYNEQFF. CDR3 bases: TGTGCCAGCAGCTTAGTTAGGGGCTCAAGCTCCTACAATGAGCAGTTCTTC. The whole variable domain, filled in from reference TRBV11-2 and TRBJ2-1, reads EAGVAQSPRYKIIEKRQSVAFWCNPISGHATLYWYQQILGQGPKLLIQFQNNGVVDDSQLPKDRFSAERLKGVDSTLKIQPAKLEDSAVYLCASSLVRGSSSYNEQFFGPGTRLTVL.

This clonotype was found many times. Germline is not matched at one junction end, which may reflect a read error. The chain recombines TRBV27 with TRBJ2-1; D uncertain. The CDR3 is 15 amino acids. The V gene's germline CDR1 is MNHEY and CDR2 SMNVEV (reference sequence). The DNA for the CDR3 is TGCACCAGCAGCCCCGCCAACGCCCCAATTAATGAGCAGTTCTTC. It is translated as CTSSPANAPINEQFF.

This clonotype occurred a few times. As DNA, the CDR3 is TGCAGTGCTAGAGATCCGTCGGGTCGGGACACTGAAGCTTTCTTT. As protein: CSARDPSGRDTEAFF. The chain recombines TRBV20-1 with TRBJ1-1; D is unclear. CDR1 is DFQATT and CDR2 is SNEGSKA in the germline V gene (reference sequence). V was shortened by 0 bases and J by 3 bases, with 14 bases between the two germline ends. The CDR3 consists of 15 residues.